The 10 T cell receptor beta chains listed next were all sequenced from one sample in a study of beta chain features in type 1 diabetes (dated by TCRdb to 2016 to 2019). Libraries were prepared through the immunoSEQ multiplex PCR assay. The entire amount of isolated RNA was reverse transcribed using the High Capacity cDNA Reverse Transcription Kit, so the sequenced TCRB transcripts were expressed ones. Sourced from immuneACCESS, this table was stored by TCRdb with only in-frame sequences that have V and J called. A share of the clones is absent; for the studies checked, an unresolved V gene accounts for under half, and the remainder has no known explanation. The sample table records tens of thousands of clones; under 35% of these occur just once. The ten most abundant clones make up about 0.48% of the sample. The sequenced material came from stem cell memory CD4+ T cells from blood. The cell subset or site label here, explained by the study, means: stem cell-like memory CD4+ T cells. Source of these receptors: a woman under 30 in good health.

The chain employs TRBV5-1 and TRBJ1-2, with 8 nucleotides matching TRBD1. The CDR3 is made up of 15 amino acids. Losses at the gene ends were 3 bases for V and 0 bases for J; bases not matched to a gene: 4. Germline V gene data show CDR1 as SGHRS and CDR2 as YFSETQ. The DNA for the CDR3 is TGCGCCAGCAGCTCGGGACAGGAGGCTAACTATGGCTACACCTTC. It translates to CASSSGQEANYGYTF.

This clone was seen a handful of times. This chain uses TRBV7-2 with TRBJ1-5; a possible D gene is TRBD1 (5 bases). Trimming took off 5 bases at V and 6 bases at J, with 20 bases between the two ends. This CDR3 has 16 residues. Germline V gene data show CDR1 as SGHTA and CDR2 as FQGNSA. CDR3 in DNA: TGTGCCAGCAGCCCTCCGGGAGGGGCGCGTATTCAGCCCCAGCATTTT. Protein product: CASSPPGGARIQPQHF.

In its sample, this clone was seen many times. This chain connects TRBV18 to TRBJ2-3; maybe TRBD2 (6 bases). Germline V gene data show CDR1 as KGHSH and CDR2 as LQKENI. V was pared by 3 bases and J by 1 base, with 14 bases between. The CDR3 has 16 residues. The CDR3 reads CASSPMSGGGTDTQYF. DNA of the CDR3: TGTGCCAGCTCACCCATGAGCGGAGGGGGCACAGATACGCAGTATTTT. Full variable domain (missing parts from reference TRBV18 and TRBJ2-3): NAGVMQNPRHLVRRRGQEARLRCSPMKGHSHVYWYRQLPEEGLKFMVYLQKENIIDESGMPKERFSAEFPKEGPSILRIQQVVRGDSAAYFCASSPMSGGGTDTQYFGPGTRLTVL.

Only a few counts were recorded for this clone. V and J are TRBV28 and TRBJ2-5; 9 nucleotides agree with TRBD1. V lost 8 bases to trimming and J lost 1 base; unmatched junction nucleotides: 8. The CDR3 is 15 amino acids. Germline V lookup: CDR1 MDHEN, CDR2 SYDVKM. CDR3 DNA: TGTGCCAGCGGCCTAGGACAGGGGTCCCAAGAGACCCAGTACTTC. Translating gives CASGLGQGSQETQYF.

The CDR3 sequence: CASSKTSGYNEQFF. The CDR3 nucleotides read TGTGCCAGCAGCAAGACTAGCGGCTACAATGAGCAGTTCTTC. This chain joins TRBV7-2 and TRBJ2-1; TRBD2 matches at 9 bases. Germline assignment: CDR1 SGHTA and CDR2 FQGNSA. The ends lost 5 bases at V and 3 bases at J; junction bases unmatched: 2. The CDR3 covers 14 residues.

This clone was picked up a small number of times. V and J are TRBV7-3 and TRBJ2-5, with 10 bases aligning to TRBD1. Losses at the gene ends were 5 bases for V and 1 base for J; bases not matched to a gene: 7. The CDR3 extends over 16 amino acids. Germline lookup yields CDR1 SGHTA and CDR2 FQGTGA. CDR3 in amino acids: CASSDFRDRGQETQYF. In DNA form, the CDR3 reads TGTGCCAGCAGCGATTTCCGGGACAGGGGCCAAGAGACCCAGTACTTC.

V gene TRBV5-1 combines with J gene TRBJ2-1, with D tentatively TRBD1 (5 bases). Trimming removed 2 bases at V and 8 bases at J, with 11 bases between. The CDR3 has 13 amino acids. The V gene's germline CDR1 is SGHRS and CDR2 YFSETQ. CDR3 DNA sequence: TGCGCCAGCAGCTTTCCCCAGGGCCATGAGCAGTTCTTC. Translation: CASSFPQGHEQFF.

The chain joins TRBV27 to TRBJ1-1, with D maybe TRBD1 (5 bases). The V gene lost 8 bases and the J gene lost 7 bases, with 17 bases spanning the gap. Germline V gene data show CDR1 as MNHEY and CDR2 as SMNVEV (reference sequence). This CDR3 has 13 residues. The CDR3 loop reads CASGHSMDGEAFF. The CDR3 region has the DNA TGTGCCAGCGGACATTCGATGGATGGTGAAGCTTTCTTT.

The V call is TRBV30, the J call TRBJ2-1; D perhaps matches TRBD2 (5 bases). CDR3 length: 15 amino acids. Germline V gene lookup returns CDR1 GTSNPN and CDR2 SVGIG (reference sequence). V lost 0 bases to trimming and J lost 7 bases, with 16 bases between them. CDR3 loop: CAWSVRGSPWNEQFF. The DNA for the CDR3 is TGTGCCTGGAGTGTACGAGGGTCCCCGTGGAATGAGCAGTTCTTC.

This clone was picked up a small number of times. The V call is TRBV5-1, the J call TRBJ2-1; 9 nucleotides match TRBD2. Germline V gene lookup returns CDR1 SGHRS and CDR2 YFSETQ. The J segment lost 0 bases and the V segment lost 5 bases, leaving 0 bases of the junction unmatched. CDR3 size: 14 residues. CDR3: CASRTSGSYNEQFF. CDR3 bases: TGCGCCAGCAGGACTAGCGGCTCCTACAATGAGCAGTTCTTC.